What follows is one T cell receptor beta chain and its context. What it binds is unknown. This CDR3 is 13 amino acids long. Germline CDR1 reads MNHNS; CDR2 reads SASEGT. V dropped 7 bases and J dropped 6 bases, with 13 bases sitting between them. The sample comes from a study of OX40 agonist ivuxolimab in advanced cancers. Across the whole study: Patients were dosed intravenously with ivuxolimab at 0.01 to 10 mg/kg every 2 weeks. Having had anti-PD-1, anti-PD-L1 or anti-CTLA-4 therapy before was allowed, and around 44% had some. In three patients, partial responses were observed, one with hepatocellular carcinoma and two with cutaneous melanoma. Study-level points and caveats: Mean expanded clone counts were higher in CD8+ than CD4+ T cells.

Assay: immunoSEQ multiplex PCR; the TCRdb copy retains only in-frame clones and omits some. The top ten hold 6.5% to 7.5% of the sample, which has roughly 70,000 clones, 80% to 85% seen once. This receptor was identified in an adult with an advanced solid tumor such as melanoma, head and neck, liver or kidney cancer. Sample: CD4+ or CD8+ T cells sorted from blood, taken in a trial of the OX40 agonist ivuxolimab. V usage is TRBV6-1 and J usage is TRBJ2-1; tentative D call: TRBD2 (5 bases). The chain's CDR3 is CASKVFSANEQFF. DNA for the CDR3: TGTGCCAGCAAGGTTTTTAGCGCCAATGAGCAGTTCTTC.